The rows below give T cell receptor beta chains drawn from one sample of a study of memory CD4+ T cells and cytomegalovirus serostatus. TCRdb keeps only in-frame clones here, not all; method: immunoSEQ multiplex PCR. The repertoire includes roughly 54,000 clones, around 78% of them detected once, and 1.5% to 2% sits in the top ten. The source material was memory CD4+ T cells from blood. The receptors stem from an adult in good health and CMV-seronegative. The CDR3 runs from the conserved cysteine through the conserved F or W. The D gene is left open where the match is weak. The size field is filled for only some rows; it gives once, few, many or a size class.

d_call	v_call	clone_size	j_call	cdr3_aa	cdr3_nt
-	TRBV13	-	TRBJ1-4	CASSLSVLDEKLFF	TGTGCCAGCAGCTTATCAGTGTTGGACGAAAAACTGTTTTTT
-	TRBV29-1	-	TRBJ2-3	CSAPFFGTGSDTQYF	TGCAGCGCCCCATTCTTTGGGACTGGATCAGATACGCAGTATTTT
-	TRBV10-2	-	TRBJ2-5	CASSIIEETQYF	TGCGCCAGCAGTATTATAGAAGAGACCCAGTACTTC
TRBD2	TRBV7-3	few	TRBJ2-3	CASSSPPGGTQYF	TGTGCCAGCAGCTCCCCCCCGGGAGGTACGCAGTATTTT
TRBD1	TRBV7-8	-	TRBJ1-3	CASSYRGSGNTIYF	TGTGCCAGCAGCTACAGGGGTTCTGGAAACACCATATATTTT
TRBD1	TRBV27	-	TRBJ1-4	CASRPDRGANEKLFF	TGTGCCAGCAGGCCGGACAGGGGGGCTAATGAAAAACTGTTTTTT
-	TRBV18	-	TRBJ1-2	CASSPFELEGNYGYTF	TGTGCCAGCTCACCATTTGAACTGGAGGGTAACTATGGCTACACCTTC
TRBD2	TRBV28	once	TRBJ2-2	CASLRGGATGELFF	TGTGCCAGCCTTCGGGGAGGGGCCACCGGGGAGCTGTTTTTT
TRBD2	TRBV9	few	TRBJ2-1	CASSEEYGSTSGRNEQFF	TGTGCCAGCAGCGAAGAGTACGGTTCGACTAGCGGGAGAAATGAGCAGTTCTTC
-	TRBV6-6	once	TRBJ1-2	CASSYSQRDGYTF	TGTGCCAGCAGTTACTCTCAAAGGGATGGCTACACCTTC
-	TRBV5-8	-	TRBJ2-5	CASSLYGNGETQYF	TGTGCCAGCAGCTTGTATGGTAATGGGGAGACCCAGTACTTC
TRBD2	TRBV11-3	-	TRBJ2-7	CASSNSGGIEQYF	TGTGCCAGCAGCAATAGCGGGGGGATCGAGCAGTACTTC
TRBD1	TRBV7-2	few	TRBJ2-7	CASTPGQGRYEQYF	TGTGCCAGCACACCGGGACAGGGGAGGTACGAGCAGTACTTC
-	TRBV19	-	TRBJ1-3	CASSPRGPSSGNTIYF	TGTGCCAGTAGCCCGAGGGGTCCCTCTTCTGGAAACACCATATATTTT
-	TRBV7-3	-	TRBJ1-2	CASSARSGGYTF	TGTGCCAGCAGCGCCCGGAGCGGAGGCTACACCTTC
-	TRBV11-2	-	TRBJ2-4	CASSFFWDNVAKNIQYF	TGTGCCAGCAGCTTTTTCTGGGACAATGTAGCCAAAAACATTCAGTACTTC
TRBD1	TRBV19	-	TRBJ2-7	CASSPGGSSYEQYF	TGTGCCAGTAGTCCAGGGGGAAGCTCCTACGAGCAGTACTTC
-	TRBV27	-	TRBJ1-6	CASSLTGALYNSPLHF	TGTGCCAGCAGTTTAACAGGTGCCTTATATAATTCACCCCTCCACTTT
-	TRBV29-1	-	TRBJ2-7	CSVEGGLFLEQYF	TGCAGCGTTGAGGGTGGACTATTTCTCGAGCAGTACTTC
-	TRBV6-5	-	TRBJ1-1	CASSYTGGTEAFF	TGTGCCAGCAGTTACACCGGCGGGACTGAAGCTTTCTTT
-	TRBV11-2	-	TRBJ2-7	CASSLDLVQAYEQYF	TGTGCCAGCAGCTTAGATCTGGTACAAGCCTACGAGCAGTACTTC
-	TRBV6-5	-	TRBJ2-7	CASSYSPSGEQYF	TGTGCCAGCAGTTACTCCCCGAGCGGGGAGCAGTACTTC
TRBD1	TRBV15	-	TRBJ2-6	CATSGILGQGGSGANVLTF	TGTGCCACCAGCGGAATACTGGGACAGGGAGGCTCTGGGGCCAACGTCCTGACTTTC
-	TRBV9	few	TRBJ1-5	CASSRMSNQPQHF	TGTGCCAGCAGCCGAATGAGCAATCAGCCCCAGCATTTT
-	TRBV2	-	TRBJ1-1	CASSVGGVTEAFF	TGTGCCAGCAGCGTGGGGGGGGTCACTGAAGCTTTCTTT
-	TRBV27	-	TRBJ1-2	CASRPSGANYGYTF	TGTGCCAGCAGACCAAGCGGAGCTAACTATGGCTACACCTTC
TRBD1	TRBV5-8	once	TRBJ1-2	CASSLTGAKGYTF	TGTGCCAGCAGCTTAACAGGGGCGAAGGGCTACACCTTC
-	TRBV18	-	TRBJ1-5	CASSPRGGGQPQHF	TGTGCCAGCTCACCTCGAGGAGGAGGGCAGCCCCAGCATTTT
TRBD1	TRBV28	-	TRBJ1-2	CASSSFDRAGPYGYTF	TGTGCCAGCAGTTCTTTCGACAGGGCGGGTCCGTATGGCTACACCTTC
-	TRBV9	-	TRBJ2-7	CASSVQGTSYEQYF	TGTGCCAGCAGCGTCCAGGGGACCTCCTACGAGCAGTACTTC
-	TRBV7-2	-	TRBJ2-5	CASSFLATQQETQYF	TGTGCCAGCAGCTTTCTAGCTACCCAACAAGAGACCCAGTACTTC
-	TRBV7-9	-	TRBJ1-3	CASSPRGNTIYF	TGTGCCAGCAGCCCCCGCGGAAACACCATATATTTT
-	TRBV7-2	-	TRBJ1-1	CASSPTKGVTEAFF	TGTGCCAGCAGCCCTACTAAAGGAGTTACTGAAGCTTTCTTT
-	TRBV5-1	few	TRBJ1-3	CASSSGVAGNTIYF	TGCGCCAGCAGCTCGGGGGTGGCTGGAAACACCATATATTTT
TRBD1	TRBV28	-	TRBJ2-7	CASSPLGGTGGVGSYEQYF	TGTGCCAGCAGTCCCCTAGGCGGGACAGGGGGCGTTGGCTCCTACGAGCAGTACTTC
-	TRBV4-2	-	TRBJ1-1	CASTSGTGRGTEAFF	TGTGCCAGCACCTCAGGTACAGGGAGAGGCACTGAAGCTTTCTTT
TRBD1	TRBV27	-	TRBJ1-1	CASSYDRAMNTEAFF	TGTGCCAGCAGTTATGACAGGGCCATGAACACTGAAGCTTTCTTT
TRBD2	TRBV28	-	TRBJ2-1	CASSISGNDNEQFF	TGTGCCAGCAGTATAAGCGGGAATGACAATGAGCAGTTCTTC
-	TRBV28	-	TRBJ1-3	CASSSVLTAGTIYF	TGTGCCAGCAGTTCCGTCTTGACAGCGGGCACCATATATTTT
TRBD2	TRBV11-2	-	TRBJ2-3	CASSPNTGTRREYF	TGTGCCAGCAGCCCGAACACGGGGACTAGGCGAGAGTATTTT
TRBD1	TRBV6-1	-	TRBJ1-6	CASNEGARNSPLHF	TGTGCCAGCAACGAGGGGGCGAGGAATTCACCCCTCCACTTT
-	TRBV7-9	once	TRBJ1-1	CASSLDLSNTEAFF	TGTGCCAGCAGCTTGGATCTGTCGAACACTGAAGCTTTCTTT
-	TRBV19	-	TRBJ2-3	CASSTPTRNTDTQYF	TGTGCCAGTAGTACGCCGACGAGGAACACAGATACGCAGTATTTT
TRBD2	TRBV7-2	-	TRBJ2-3	CASSSLAGGPGNTQYF	TGTGCCAGCAGCTCGTTAGCGGGGGGCCCGGGAAATACGCAGTATTTT
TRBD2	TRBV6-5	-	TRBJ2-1	CASRPSGLRNEQFF	TGTGCCAGCAGGCCTAGCGGGCTTCGGAATGAGCAGTTCTTC
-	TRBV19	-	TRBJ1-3	CASSIGAATPSGSTIYF	TGTGCCAGTAGTATCGGGGCAGCAACGCCCTCTGGAAGCACCATATATTTT
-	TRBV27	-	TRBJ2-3	CASSSRRAGTSTDTQYF	TGTGCCAGCAGTTCCAGGCGGGCCGGGACTAGCACAGATACGCAGTATTTT
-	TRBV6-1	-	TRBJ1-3	CASSEEGRSGNTIYF	TGTGCCAGCAGTGAGGAGGGTCGCTCTGGAAACACCATATATTTT
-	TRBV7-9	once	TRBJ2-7	CASSLGQTTYEQYF	TGTGCCAGCAGCTTAGGGCAGACTACCTACGAGCAGTACTTC
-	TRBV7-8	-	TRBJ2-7	CASSLGRSYEQYF	TGTGCCAGCAGCCTAGGGCGCTCCTACGAGCAGTACTTC
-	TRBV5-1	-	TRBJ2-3	CASSLLGGRGTDTQYF	TGCGCCAGCAGCTTGCTGGGGGGGCGCGGCACAGATACGCAGTATTTT
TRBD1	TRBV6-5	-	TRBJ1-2	CASRLDRVGYGYTF	TGTGCCAGCAGACTCGACAGGGTGGGTTATGGCTACACCTTC
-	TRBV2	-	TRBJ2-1	CASSEPHRKYNEQFF	TGTGCCAGCAGTGAACCCCACAGGAAGTACAATGAGCAGTTCTTC
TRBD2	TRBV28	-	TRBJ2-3	CASSFSGGASADTQYF	TGTGCCAGCAGTTTTAGCGGGGGGGCCTCTGCAGATACGCAGTATTTT
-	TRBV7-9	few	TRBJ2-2	CASSTGTSTGELFF	TGTGCCAGCAGTACAGGGACCAGTACCGGGGAGCTGTTTTTT
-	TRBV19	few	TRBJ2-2	CASSISGVAGELFF	TGTGCCAGTAGTATATCAGGGGTGGCCGGGGAGCTGTTTTTT
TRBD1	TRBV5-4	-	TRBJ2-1	CASSPDRGSAYNEQFF	TGTGCCAGCAGCCCCGACAGGGGGAGCGCCTACAATGAGCAGTTCTTC
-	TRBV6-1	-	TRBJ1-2	CASSEGRVRGYTF	TGTGCCAGCAGTGAGGGCAGGGTGAGGGGCTACACCTTC
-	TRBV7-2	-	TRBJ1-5	CASSPLGGNSNQPQHF	TGTGCCAGCAGCCCCCTAGGGGGGAATAGCAATCAGCCCCAGCATTTT